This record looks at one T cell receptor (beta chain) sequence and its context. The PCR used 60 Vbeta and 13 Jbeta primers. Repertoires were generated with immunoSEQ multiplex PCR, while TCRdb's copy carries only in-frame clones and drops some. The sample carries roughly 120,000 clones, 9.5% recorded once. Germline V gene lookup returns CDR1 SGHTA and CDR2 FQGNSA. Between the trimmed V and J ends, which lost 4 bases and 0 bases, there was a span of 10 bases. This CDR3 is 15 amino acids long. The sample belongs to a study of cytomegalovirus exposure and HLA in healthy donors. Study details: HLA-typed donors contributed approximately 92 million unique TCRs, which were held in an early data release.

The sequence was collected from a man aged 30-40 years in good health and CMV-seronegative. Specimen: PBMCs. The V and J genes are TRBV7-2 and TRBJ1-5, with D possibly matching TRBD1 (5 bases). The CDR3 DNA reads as TGTGCCAGCAGCTCCTTAGGGGATAGCAATCAGCCCCAGCATTTT. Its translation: CASSSLGDSNQPQHF.